This T cell receptor beta chain was identified during a study of patients and donors after allogeneic stem cell transplantation. CDR1 is SQVTM, CDR2 ANQGSEA, per germline. This CDR3 has 11 amino acids. The V end was cut by 7 bases, the J end by 6 bases, with 12 bases between. Each CDR3 protein gets one entry after TCRdb re-called the RT-PCR reads with MiXCR. There are hundreds of thousands of distinct CDR3 sequences in the sample; 16% occur only once, and about 7% lies in the top ten. The sequence derives from a human donor who was either an allogeneic HSCT recipient or a stem cell or donor lymphocyte infusion donor (not recorded which). It is not recorded whose cells these are; they may come from a transplant donor. The gene calls are TRBV29-1 and TRBJ1-2, with D tentatively TRBD1 (5 bases). The sample comprised blood, either unsorted or a sorted T cell fraction (not recorded which). CDR3 sequence reads: CSASGGDGYTF. CDR3 sequence (DNA): TGCAGCGCGTCGGGGGGGGATGGCTACACCTTC.